One and the same sample provided the 25 T cell receptor beta chains below, sequenced in a study of shared clonotypes between healthy human individuals. The method was immunoSEQ multiplex PCR; TCRdb's version includes in-frame clones alone and lacks a portion of them. The table shows about 1,900,000 clones, with about 95% occurring only once. The naive CD8 fraction comprised CD45RO-negative cells positively selected for CCR7 and excluded terminally differentiated effector memory CD45RA+ cells. The sequenced sample was naive CD8+ T cells sorted from blood. Source of these receptors: a man aged 18 to 29 in good health.

As regards this clone: Distinct nucleotide sequences in the sample also encode this CDR3. The V gene is TRBV21-1, the J gene TRBJ1-5. TRBV21-1 is shown as a pseudogene. The length of the CDR3 is 12 residues. The CDR3, as DNA: TGTGCCAGCAGCAAAGGTGGGCAGCCCCAGCATTTT. Amino acid sequence: CASSKGGQPQHF.

The chain recombines TRBV14 with TRBJ1-6; D might be TRBD1 (5 bases). The V and J ends lost 1 base and 6 bases respectively, with 10 bases between them. This CDR3 is 15 amino acids long. Germline assignment: CDR1 SGHDN and CDR2 FVKESK. This CDR3 is CASSQGGAGNSPLHF. The CDR3 nucleotides are TGTGCCAGCAGCCAAGGTGGGGCAGGTAATTCACCCCTCCACTTT.

The chain carries TRBV4-1 and TRBJ2-1; 11 nucleotides line up with TRBD2. The CDR3 sequence is 16 residues long. Germline CDR1 is MGHRA and CDR2 is YSYEKL. V was pared by 0 bases and J by 8 bases, with 6 bases of the junction left unmatched. The CDR3 nucleotides are TGCGCCAGCAGCCAAGATTCCCTAGCGGGAGGTTATGAGCAGTTCTTC. Amino acid sequence: CASSQDSLAGGYEQFF.

The CDR3 DNA reads as TGCGCCAGCAGCTCCCTCTCTAGCGGGAGGGTTCCCTACGAGCAGTACTTC. Translation gives CASSSLSSGRVPYEQYF. The chain has TRBV5-1 and TRBJ2-7, with TRBD2 matching over 12 bases. The CDR3 spans 17 residues. The V and J ends lost 3 bases and 2 bases, in that order; junction bases with no gene match: 9. Germline lookup yields CDR1 SGHRS and CDR2 YFSETQ.

V and J are TRBV2 and TRBJ1-3, with a tentative D call TRBD1 (5 bases). Trimming removed 2 bases at V and 8 bases at J, with 19 bases between. The CDR3 runs 16 residues. Germline lookup yields CDR1 SNHLY and CDR2 FYNNEI. The CDR3 is CASSENWGGQGDTIYF. As DNA, the CDR3 is TGTGCCAGCAGTGAAAATTGGGGCGGACAAGGGGACACCATATATTTT.

The genes are TRBV27 and TRBJ2-7; D may be TRBD1 (6 bases). Germline V CDR1 and CDR2: MNHEY, SMNVEV (reference sequence). V was trimmed by 8 bases and J by 2 bases, leaving 13 bases between them. The CDR3 has 13 residues. The CDR3 region has the DNA TGTGCCAGCCGACCAGGGGTTACCTACGAGCAGTACTTC. Protein sequence: CASRPGVTYEQYF.

This sequence joins TRBV4-1 and TRBJ1-4; the D is unclear. The germline V gene has CDR1 MGHRA and CDR2 YSYEKL. The CDR3 spans 14 residues. V lost 0 bases, J lost 3 bases, and 5 bases lay in between. The CDR3 here is CASSQDNSNEKLFF. In DNA form, the CDR3 reads TGCGCCAGCAGCCAAGATAACTCTAATGAAAAACTGTTTTTT.

This chain joins TRBV4-1 and TRBJ2-2; D gene ambiguous. Germline V CDR1 and CDR2: MGHRA, YSYEKL. The V end was cut by 4 bases, the J end by 3 bases, with 12 bases between. This CDR3 has 15 amino acids. DNA for the CDR3: TGCGCCAGCAGCCGGGGATCCCTGGACACCGGGGAGCTGTTTTTT. This encodes CASSRGSLDTGELFF.

In regard to this clone: Other DNA sequences in this sample translate to the same CDR3. The V call is TRBV2, the J call TRBJ2-7; the D gene is possibly TRBD2 (6 bases). CDR1 and CDR2 (germline): SNHLY, FYNNEI. Trimming stripped 0 bases from V and 2 bases from J, with 11 bases between. This CDR3 contains 15 residues. CDR3 region: CASSEASGITYEQYF. CDR3 sequence (DNA): TGTGCCAGCAGTGAAGCTAGCGGAATTACCTACGAGCAGTACTTC.

The chain uses TRBV25-1 and TRBJ2-1; D possibly corresponds to TRBD2 (5 bases). Trimming left V 3 bases short and J 2 bases short, with 11 bases between. Per the germline V gene, CDR1 is MGHDK and CDR2 is SYGVNS. The CDR3 has 15 residues. In DNA, the CDR3 is TGTGCCAGCAGTGACCCCGGGAATCCCTACAATGAGCAGTTCTTC. It encodes CASSDPGNPYNEQFF.

The chain uses TRBV28 and TRBJ1-2; D unresolved. V lost 4 bases, J lost 2 bases, and 14 bases lay in between. This CDR3 spans 15 amino acids. Germline V gene lookup returns CDR1 MDHEN and CDR2 SYDVKM. The DNA of the CDR3 is TGTGCCAGCAGTTCTATTACGGACGAGAACTATGGCTACACCTTC. Protein: CASSSITDENYGYTF.

In nucleotides, the CDR3 is TGTGCCAGCAGCTTAGATCTCGGGGCTGAGACCCAGTACTTC. It encodes CASSLDLGAETQYF. The J gene is TRBJ2-5, the V gene TRBV7-8, with D possibly being TRBD1 or TRBD2 (5 bases each). Germline CDR1 reads SGHVS; CDR2 reads FQNEAQ. V was shortened by 1 base and J by 5 bases, with 11 bases between the two germline ends. CDR3 length: 14 residues.

The chain employs TRBV7-6 and TRBJ2-7; TRBD1 agrees at 12 bases. Germline V gene lookup returns CDR1 SGHVS and CDR2 FNYEAQ. The CDR3 consists of 17 residues. Unmatched junction bases numbered 7, after V lost 0 bases and J lost 4 bases. The CDR3 coding sequence is TGTGCCAGCAGCTTAGCGGGACAGGGGGCCTCGGATTACGAGCAGTACTTC. It translates to CASSLAGQGASDYEQYF.

The chain uses TRBV7-6 and TRBJ2-7; 8 bases match TRBD1. This CDR3 region has 15 residues. In germline, CDR1 is SGHVS, CDR2 FNYEAQ. Losses at the gene ends were 1 base for V and 5 bases for J; bases not matched to a gene: 7. CDR3 nucleotide sequence: TGTGCCAGCAGCTTAGGCGAGACAGGGGTCCACGAGCAGTACTTC. This translates into CASSLGETGVHEQYF.

The chain combines TRBV10-3 with TRBJ2-1; tentatively, D is TRBD1 (6 bases). V was shortened by 6 bases and J by 9 bases, with 9 bases between the two germline ends. The length of the CDR3 is 11 residues. Per the germline V gene, CDR1 is ENHRY and CDR2 is SYGVKD. The CDR3 region has the DNA TGTGCCATCAGCCAGGGGTCTGAGCAGTTCTTC. Protein: CAISQGSEQFF.

The V call is TRBV10-2, the J call TRBJ1-2; TRBD1 is a possible D gene (6 bases). Trimming removed 11 bases from V and 6 bases from J, with 19 bases in between. The CDR3 spans 13 residues. The V gene's germline CDR1 is WSHSY and CDR2 SAAADI. The CDR3 region is CASEGGGANGYTF. DNA for the CDR3: TGCGCCTCCGAAGGAGGGGGGGCGAATGGCTACACCTTC.

The chain couples TRBV4-3 to TRBJ2-7; D unclear. Germline loops: CDR1 LGHNA, CDR2 YSLEER. The CDR3 totals 15 residues. V lost 1 base to trimming and J lost 0 bases, with 10 bases between them. CDR3 residues: CASSQGRDVSYEQYF. In DNA, the CDR3 is TGCGCCAGCAGCCAAGGGAGAGATGTCTCCTACGAGCAGTACTTC.

The chain uses TRBV12-1 and TRBJ1-5. TRBV12-1 represents a pseudogene. This CDR3 contains 15 residues. The CDR3 loop reads CASSPGAAEDQPQHF. The CDR3 nucleotides are TGTGCCAGCAGTCCGGGGGCAGCGGAGGATCAGCCCCAGCATTTT.

This chain connects TRBV27 to TRBJ1-5, with a tentative D call TRBD1 (5 bases). CDR3 length equals 13 residues. Germline assignment: CDR1 MNHEY and CDR2 SMNVEV (reference sequence). V was cut by 4 bases and J by 6 bases, with 10 bases left in between. CDR3 bases: TGTGCCAGCAGTTGGCAGGGCTTTCAGCCCCAGCATTTT. It yields the protein CASSWQGFQPQHF.

The CDR3 region has the DNA TGTGCCAGCAGTGCGGTCCCTGGGTTAGATGAGCAGTTCTTC. Its protein is CASSAVPGLDEQFF. The genes are TRBV6-1 and TRBJ2-1; no reliable D call. The germline V gene encodes CDR1 MNHNS and CDR2 SASEGT. Trimming removed 4 bases from V and 8 bases from J, with 15 bases in between. This CDR3 is 14 amino acids long.

This chain joins TRBV5-6 and TRBJ2-2; 9 bases are shared with TRBD1. Germline CDR1 is SGHDT and CDR2 is YYEEEE. The V gene end was trimmed by 3 bases and the J gene end by 7 bases; junction bases not matched to a gene: 7. CDR3 size: 15 residues. CDR3: CASSYGTGFSGELFF. CDR3 nucleotide sequence: TGTGCCAGCAGCTACGGGACAGGGTTTAGCGGGGAGCTGTTTTTT.

The V gene is TRBV7-6, the J gene TRBJ1-1, with D uncertain. V lost 0 bases to trimming and J lost 3 bases, with 5 bases between them. The CDR3 extends over 13 amino acids. Germline V CDR1 and CDR2: SGHVS, FNYEAQ. This chain's CDR3 is CASSLAKHTEAFF. The DNA for the CDR3 is TGTGCCAGCAGCTTAGCAAAGCACACTGAAGCTTTCTTT.

The rearrangement joins TRBV10-3 to TRBJ2-7, with D possibly TRBD2 on 5 matching bases. Between the trimmed V and J ends, which lost 3 bases and 7 bases, there was a span of 16 bases. Germline lookup yields CDR1 ENHRY and CDR2 SYGVKD. The CDR3 has 14 amino acids. The CDR3 reads CAISDPAGPGEQYF. CDR3 DNA sequence: TGTGCCATCAGTGACCCCGCAGGACCGGGGGAGCAGTACTTC.

This chain links TRBV5-6 with TRBJ1-2; D may be TRBD1 (5 bases). This CDR3 spans 15 amino acids. Deletions cut 3 bases from V and 3 bases from J, with 15 bases between. In germline, CDR1 is SGHDT, CDR2 YYEEEE. The CDR3 nucleotides are TGTGCCAGCAGCTCCTCAGTCGGGGGGTACTATGGCTACACCTTC. Protein: CASSSSVGGYYGYTF. The full variable domain, rest sourced from reference TRBV5-6 and TRBJ1-2, is DAGVTQSPTHLIKTRGQQVTLRCSPKSGHDTVSWYQQALGQGPQFIFQYYEEEERQRGNFPDRFSGHQFPNYSSELNVNALLLGDSALYLCASSSSVGGYYGYTFGSGTRLTVV.

Points on this clone: Different DNA sequences within this sample yield the same CDR3. This rearrangement joins TRBV4-1 to TRBJ2-7; TRBD1 is a possible D gene (6 bases). Deletions cut 1 base from V and 2 bases from J, with 15 bases between. The CDR3 spans 16 residues. The V gene's germline CDR1 is MGHRA and CDR2 YSYEKL. The DNA of the CDR3 is TGCGCCAGCAGCCAAGGCGGAACAGGGTCCCCCTACGAGCAGTACTTC. Its translation is CASSQGGTGSPYEQYF.